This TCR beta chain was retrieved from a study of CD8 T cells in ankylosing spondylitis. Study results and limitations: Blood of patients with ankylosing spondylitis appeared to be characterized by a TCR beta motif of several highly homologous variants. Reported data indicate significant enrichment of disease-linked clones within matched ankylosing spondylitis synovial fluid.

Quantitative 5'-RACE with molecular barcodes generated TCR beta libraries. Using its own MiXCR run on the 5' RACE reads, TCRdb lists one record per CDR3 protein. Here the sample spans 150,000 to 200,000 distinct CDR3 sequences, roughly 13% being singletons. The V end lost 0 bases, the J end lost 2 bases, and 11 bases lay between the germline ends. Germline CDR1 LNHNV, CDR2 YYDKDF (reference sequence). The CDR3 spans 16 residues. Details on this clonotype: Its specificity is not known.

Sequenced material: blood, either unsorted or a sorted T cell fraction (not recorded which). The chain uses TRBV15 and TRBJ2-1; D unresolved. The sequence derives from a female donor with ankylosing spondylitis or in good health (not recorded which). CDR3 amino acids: CATSRDIRGTYNEQFF. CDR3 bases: TGTGCCACCAGCAGAGATATACGCGGAACCTACAATGAGCAGTTCTTC.